This TCR beta chain was identified in a study of OX40 agonist ivuxolimab in advanced cancers. Study-wide context: Ivuxolimab, which is an agonistic anti-OX40 (CD134) antibody, was administered to the patients. Dose-escalation patients' cancers were hepatocellular carcinoma, melanoma, renal cell or head and neck cancer. Of the participants, approximately 38% had some prior anti-PD-1, anti-PD-L1 or anti-CTLA-4 therapy, which was allowed.

Study outcomes and limitations: On average, a greater number of expanded clones characterised CD8+ T cells relative to CD4+.

Libraries were prepared by immunoSEQ multiplex PCR; TCRdb keeps only in-frame clonotypes and omits some of them. The table records 55,000 to 75,000 clones, over 70% of them present only once. As for this clone: No antigen is known for it.

The CDR3 runs to 13 residues. Trimming took 2 bases from V and 2 from J, leaving 6 bases between them. Germline CDR1 is SGHDN and CDR2 is FVKESK. V gene TRBV14 combines with J gene TRBJ1-2; D remains unclear. This receptor was taken from an adult with an advanced solid tumor such as melanoma, head and neck, liver or kidney cancer. The material was CD4+ or CD8+ T cells sorted from blood, obtained in a trial of the OX40 agonist ivuxolimab. The CDR3 sequence: CASSQLENYGYTF. In nucleotides, the CDR3 is TGTGCCAGCAGCCAACTGGAAAACTATGGCTACACCTTC.